These T cell receptor beta chains were read from a single sample in a study of blood T cell repertoires in COVID-19. Assay used: immunoSEQ multiplex PCR; TCRdb lists only in-frame clones, some missing. The table lists over 200,000 clones, 65% to 90% of them singletons. The specimen was PBMCs or T cells enriched from blood (not recorded which). These receptors originate from a man between 18 and 35 years old who had recovered from COVID-19. Both conserved end residues are part of each CDR3. The D gene is left open where the match is weak. Some rows mark clone size as missing; the rest say once, few, many or name a class of expanded clone.

v_call	j_call	d_call	clone_size	cdr3_aa	cdr3_nt
TRBV12-3/TRBV12-4	TRBJ2-7	TRBD1	.	CASSLKGQLVQF	TGTGCCAGCAGTTTAAAGGGACAGCTAGTTCAATTC
TRBV3-1/TRBV3-2	TRBJ2-7	.	.	CASSQAQVLTYEQYF	TGTGCCAGCAGCCAAGCACAGGTCCTTACCTACGAGCAGTACTTC
TRBV6-5	TRBJ2-3	.	.	CASSYLRTDTQYF	TGTGCCAGCAGTTACCTTCGCACAGATACGCAGTATTTT
TRBV7-6	TRBJ2-7	TRBD2	.	CASSPGLAGEGYEQYF	TGTGCCAGCAGCCCGGGACTAGCGGGAGAAGGGTACGAGCAGTACTTC
TRBV3-1/TRBV3-2	TRBJ1-3	.	once	CASSPPGSGNTIYF	TGTGCCAGCAGCCCTCCGGGCTCTGGAAACACCATATATTTT
TRBV7-6	TRBJ2-1	.	.	CASSSRGEQFF	TGTGCCAGCAGCTCCAGAGGTGAGCAGTTCTTC
TRBV12-3/TRBV12-4	TRBJ2-5	.	.	CASSLILQETQYF	TGTGCCAGCAGTTTAATCCTCCAAGAGACCCAGTACTTC
TRBV12-3/TRBV12-4	TRBJ2-1	.	.	CGVQQTYNEQFF	TGTGGGGTACAGCAGACCTACAATGAGCAGTTCTTC
TRBV6-6	TRBJ1-5	TRBD1	.	CASSTGQGIVGQPQHF	TGTGCCAGCAGTACAGGACAGGGTATTGTGGGCCAGCCCCAGCATTTT
TRBV7-8	TRBJ2-5	.	.	CASSSVDYRETQYF	TGTGCCAGCAGCTCAGTCGACTATCGGGAGACCCAGTACTTC
TRBV7-3	TRBJ2-2	.	.	CASSFRTGELFF	TGTGCCAGCAGCTTCAGGACCGGGGAGCTGTTTTTT
TRBV7-9	TRBJ2-7	.	.	CASSLATGSGDEQYF	TGTGCCAGCAGCTTAGCGACGGGGTCTGGGGACGAGCAGTACTTC
TRBV11-3	TRBJ2-3	TRBD1	.	CASSLTGGGTDTQYF	TGTGCCAGCAGCTTAACAGGGGGAGGCACAGATACGCAGTATTTT
TRBV19	TRBJ2-5	TRBD2	.	CASSIGGLAGRETQYF	TGTGCCAGTAGTATAGGGGGGCTAGCGGGACGGGAGACCCAGTACTTC
TRBV5-1	TRBJ2-7	TRBD1	.	CASSLDVTGYHEQYF	TGCGCCAGCAGCTTGGATGTGACAGGGTACCACGAGCAGTACTTC
TRBV28	TRBJ1-2	TRBD1	.	CATGTVYGYTF	TGTGCCACCGGGACAGTGTATGGCTACACCTTC
TRBV9	TRBJ1-2	.	.	CASSVEGRGTNGYTF	TGTGCCAGCAGCGTAGAGGGCAGGGGAACGAATGGCTACACCTTC
TRBV27	TRBJ2-1	.	once	CASSLTVDNSYNEQFF	TGTGCCAGCAGTTTAACGGTCGATAACTCCTACAATGAGCAGTTCTTC
TRBV10-3	TRBJ2-3	TRBD2	.	CAISEIAGVADTQYF	TGTGCCATCAGTGAGATAGCGGGAGTTGCAGATACGCAGTATTTT
TRBV7-6	TRBJ2-1	.	.	CASSLGQSNEQFF	TGTGCCAGCAGCTTAGGGCAGTCGAATGAGCAGTTCTTC
TRBV5-4	TRBJ2-3	TRBD2	.	CASSSGLATDTQYF	TGTGCCAGCAGCTCCGGACTAGCGACGGATACGCAGTATTTT
TRBV27	TRBJ1-2	.	.	CASSLQDPVSSDGYTF	TGTGCCAGCAGTTTACAGGATCCCGTTAGTTCGGATGGCTACACCTTC
TRBV2	TRBJ2-1	TRBD1	.	CASGTASNNEQFF	TGTGCCAGTGGGACAGCGTCTAACAATGAGCAGTTCTTC
TRBV6-5	TRBJ1-1	.	.	CASREAGTPNTEAFF	TGTGCCAGCAGGGAGGCCGGGACACCGAACACTGAAGCTTTCTTT
TRBV5-4	TRBJ1-2	.	.	CASSSVLSAGNYGYTF	TGTGCCAGCAGCTCCGTCCTGTCCGCAGGGAACTATGGCTACACCTTC
TRBV5-6	TRBJ2-7	.	.	CASSHRSKTYEQYF	TGTGCCAGCAGCCACAGGTCGAAAACCTACGAGCAGTACTTC
TRBV7-8	TRBJ2-7	TRBD2	once	CASSLRLAGEDDEQYF	TGTGCCAGCAGCTTACGACTAGCGGGAGAGGATGACGAGCAGTACTTC
TRBV25-1	TRBJ1-1	TRBD1	.	CASRQQGGAFF	TGTGCCAGCAGGCAACAGGGGGGAGCTTTCTTT
TRBV5-1	TRBJ1-2	.	.	CASSSRGGAGFGYTF	TGCGCCAGCAGCTCGCGTGGGGGGGCAGGTTTTGGCTACACCTTC